This T cell receptor beta chain was observed in a study of blood T cell repertoires in COVID-19. CDR3 length: 14 residues. Losses at the gene ends were 4 bases for V and 5 bases for J; bases not matched to a gene: 6. The germline V gene encodes CDR1 LGHDT and CDR2 YNNKEL (reference sequence). Using immunoSEQ multiplex PCR, the repertoire was profiled, and TCRdb retains in-frame clones only, with some absent. The sample holds approximately 400,000 clones, 87% seen once. The chain couples TRBV3-1 (or the pseudogene TRBV3-2) to TRBJ2-5, with 8 bases lining up with TRBD1. Sequencing was carried out using PBMCs or T cells enriched from blood (not recorded which). The sequence derives from a young man who had recovered from COVID-19. The CDR3 DNA reads as TGTGCCAGCAGCCTTCAGGGGGCTAGGGAGACCCAGTACTTC. It is translated as CASSLQGARETQYF.